These 21 T cell receptor beta chains were sequenced from one sample in a study of blood T cell repertoires in COVID-19. Libraries were prepared by immunoSEQ multiplex PCR; TCRdb keeps only in-frame clonotypes and omits some of them. The profile shows around 500,000 clones, 80% to 90% of them singletons. The sequenced sample consisted of peripheral blood. These receptor sequences come from a human donor in a cohort sampled during active COVID-19.

The gene calls are TRBV5-8 and TRBJ2-1; D perhaps matches TRBD1 (5 bases). V was clipped by 7 bases and J by 0 bases, with 11 bases between them. CDR1 and CDR2 from the germline V gene are SGHTS and YDEGEE. The CDR3 is 14 amino acids. The CDR3 region has the DNA TGTGCCAGCCAACAAGGGGCCTCCTACAATGAGCAGTTCTTC. Its translation: CASQQGASYNEQFF.

This clone was found once. The chain couples TRBV6-2 or TRBV6-3 to TRBJ2-1, with TRBD1 identical over 10 bases. The CDR3 runs 15 residues. The germline V gene encodes CDR1 MNHEY and CDR2 SVGEGT. The V segment lost 2 bases and the J segment 7 bases; nucleotides outside the gene matches: 5. For the CDR3, the DNA is TGTGCCAGCAGTTACCCCAGGACAGGGGGTAATGAGCAGTTCTTC. It specifies CASSYPRTGGNEQFF.

This chain uses TRBV28 with TRBJ1-3; D is unresolved. The CDR3 length is 12 residues. CDR1 MDHEN and CDR2 SYDVKM come from the germline V gene. Trimming cost V 6 bases and J 1 base, with 4 bases left between them. This CDR3 reads CASSRSGNTIYF. As DNA, the CDR3 is TGTGCCAGCAGCAGATCTGGAAACACCATATATTTT.

This chain joins TRBV19 and TRBJ2-3; 8 bases align to TRBD2. The CDR3 runs to 15 residues. The germline gives CDR1 LNHDA, CDR2 SQIVND (reference sequence). Unmatched junction bases numbered 9, after V lost 5 bases and J lost 5 bases. CDR3 region: CASSSSGPRRDTQYF. The CDR3 DNA reads TGTGCCAGTAGTTCTAGCGGGCCCCGAAGAGATACGCAGTATTTT.

In this sample, this clone turned up once. The gene calls are TRBV10-3 and TRBJ2-7; D unclear. Germline loops: CDR1 ENHRY, CDR2 SYGVKD. This CDR3 contains 13 residues. V lost 7 bases, J lost 0 bases, and 10 bases lay in between. The chain's CDR3 is CAINGGLSYEQYF. The DNA for the CDR3 is TGTGCCATCAACGGCGGCCTCTCCTACGAGCAGTACTTC.

This rearrangement joins TRBV2 to TRBJ1-1, with TRBD1 matching over 8 bases. The CDR3 contains 13 residues. V shed 6 bases, J shed 5 bases, and the junction held 5 bases outside the gene matches. The V gene's germline CDR1 is SNHLY and CDR2 FYNNEI. For the CDR3, the DNA is TGTGCCAGCAGCCAGGACAGGGAAACTGAAGCTTTCTTT. Its protein product is CASSQDRETEAFF. The variable domain in full, with the rest retrieved from reference TRBV2 and TRBJ1-1, is EPEVTQTPSHQVTQMGQEVILRCVPISNHLYFYWYRQILGQKVEFLVSFYNNEISEKSEIFDDQFSVERPDGSNFTLKIRSTKLEDSAMYFCASSQDRETEAFFGQGTRLTVV.

The rearrangement uses TRBV7-8 and TRBJ1-5, with no clear D. Trimming stripped 0 bases from V and 0 bases from J, with 6 bases between. CDR3 length: 15 residues. Germline lookup yields CDR1 SGHVS and CDR2 FQNEAQ. The CDR3 loop is CASSLASVSNQPQHF. The CDR3, as DNA: TGTGCCAGCAGCTTAGCGAGTGTTAGCAATCAGCCCCAGCATTTT.

V and J are TRBV6-2 or TRBV6-3 and TRBJ2-5, with 7 bases matching TRBD2. Trimming cost V 1 base and J 4 bases; bases outside gene matches: 3. Germline CDR1 and CDR2: MNHEY and SVGEGT. This CDR3 contains 14 residues. CDR3 DNA: TGTGCCAGCAGTTACTTTCGACTAGCAGAGACCCAGTACTTC. This encodes CASSYFRLAETQYF.

As for this clone: It is unclear where the CDR3 begins or ends on the DNA, so no DNA is shown, and the CDR3 is as TCRdb lists it. V gene TRBV2 combines with J gene TRBJ1-2; the table's D call of TRBD1 was not tested on the DNA. Germline V lookup: CDR1 SNHLY, CDR2 FYNNEI. A total of 15 residues make up the CDR3, ends included. Here the CDR3 reads CASSSSNRFPHGYTF.

The J gene is TRBJ2-5, the V gene TRBV29-1, with 16 nucleotides matching TRBD2. J lost 2 bases, V lost 6 bases, and 3 bases had no gene match. The CDR3 sequence is 15 residues long. Looked up from germline, CDR1 is SQVTM and CDR2 is ANQGSEA. CDR3 region: CSVAGLAGGQETQYF. In DNA, the CDR3 is TGCAGCGTCGCGGGACTAGCGGGAGGGCAAGAGACCCAGTACTTC. Drawing the rest from reference TRBV29-1 and TRBJ2-5, the complete variable domain is SAVISQKPSRDICQRGTSLTIQCQVDSQVTMMFWYRQQPGQSLTLIATANQGSEATYESGFVIDKFPISRPNLTFSTLTVSNMSPEDSSIYLCSVAGLAGGQETQYFGPGTRLLVL.

The chain carries TRBV7-2 and TRBJ1-4, with no clear D. The CDR3 runs 14 residues. Deletions cut 5 bases from V and 5 bases from J, with 12 bases between. Germline CDR1 reads SGHTA; CDR2 reads FQGNSA. The CDR3: CASSRPGFNEKLFF. CDR3 nucleotide sequence: TGTGCCAGCAGCCGGCCGGGGTTCAATGAAAAACTGTTTTTT.

This clone showed up just once. V is TRBV5-4 and J is TRBJ2-2; D is perhaps TRBD1 (6 bases). The V gene lost 4 bases and the J gene lost 4 bases, with 17 bases spanning the gap. The CDR3 loop spans 16 amino acids. Germline V gene lookup returns CDR1 SGHNT and CDR2 YYREEE (reference sequence). The CDR3 region is CASSPTVTGLTGELFF. Here the CDR3 DNA reads TGTGCCAGCAGCCCGACGGTGACAGGACTCACCGGGGAGCTGTTTTTT.

This sequence joins TRBV18 and TRBJ1-2, with 8 bases aligning to TRBD1. The ends lost 3 bases at V and 7 bases at J; junction bases unmatched: 7. This CDR3 is built from 14 residues. Germline V gene sequence: CDR1 KGHSH, CDR2 LQKENI. In DNA, the CDR3 is TGTGCCAGCTCACCGACAGGGGTGGTTCTTGGCTACACCTTC. Translating it yields CASSPTGVVLGYTF.

The J gene is TRBJ1-2, the V gene TRBV5-5; unclear D gene. The CDR3 runs to 15 residues. V was shortened by 0 bases and J by 5 bases, with 14 bases between the two germline ends. The germline V gene encodes CDR1 SGHKS and CDR2 YYEKEE (reference sequence). The CDR3 is CASSLGLLVGYGYTF. The CDR3 region has the DNA TGTGCCAGCAGCTTGGGTTTACTGGTCGGGTATGGCTACACCTTC.

V is TRBV9 and J is TRBJ2-2, with D unresolved. V lost 0 bases to trimming and J lost 7 bases, with 10 bases between them. CDR3 length: 14 residues. Germline assignment: CDR1 SGDLS and CDR2 YYNGEE. The CDR3: CASSVAPQVGELFF. In DNA, the CDR3 is TGTGCCAGCAGCGTAGCTCCCCAGGTCGGGGAGCTGTTTTTT.

The chain is built from TRBV7-9 and TRBJ1-5; D is possibly TRBD1 (5 bases). The CDR3 has 15 residues. The V end was cut by 5 bases, the J end by 0 bases, with 11 bases between. CDR1 and CDR2 from the germline V gene are SEHNR and FQNEAQ (reference sequence). This CDR3 is CASSPPGNSNQPQHF. For the CDR3, the DNA is TGTGCCAGCAGCCCGCCAGGGAATAGCAATCAGCCCCAGCATTTT.

V is TRBV19 and J is TRBJ2-1; the D gene is possibly TRBD2 (6 bases). In germline, CDR1 is LNHDA, CDR2 SQIVND (reference sequence). The V and J ends lost 3 bases and 0 bases respectively, with 9 bases between them. CDR3 length equals 15 residues. CDR3 loop: CASSILTSSYNEQFF. In DNA, the CDR3 is TGTGCCAGTAGTATCCTGACTAGCTCCTACAATGAGCAGTTCTTC.

This chain links TRBV29-1 with TRBJ1-4; perhaps TRBD1 as D (6 bases). This CDR3 comprises 16 residues. Trimming stripped 6 bases from V and 0 bases from J, with 17 bases between. The germline CDR1 and CDR2 sequences are SQVTM and ANQGSEA. The CDR3: CSVEQGRSSTNEKLFF. The CDR3, as DNA: TGCAGCGTGGAACAGGGTAGAAGCTCAACTAATGAAAAACTGTTTTTT.

The chain recombines TRBV5-6 with TRBJ1-4; 7 bases are shared with TRBD1. This CDR3 comprises 15 residues. The V gene's germline CDR1 is SGHDT and CDR2 YYEEEE. Trimming at V came to 0 bases and at J to 7 bases, leaving 6 bases not matched to a gene. The CDR3 DNA follows: TGTGCCAGCAGCTTGGGACAGGGTCCGAGTGAAAAACTGTTTTTT. Translation gives CASSLGQGPSEKLFF.

This clone appeared once. This chain connects TRBV28 to TRBJ2-2; D not certain. Germline V CDR1 and CDR2: MDHEN, SYDVKM. The CDR3 runs to 13 residues. The ends were cut back, 2 bases at V and 6 bases at J, with 7 bases in the middle. The CDR3 is CASSLDGAGELFF. CDR3 coding DNA: TGTGCCAGCAGTTTAGATGGAGCCGGGGAGCTGTTTTTT.

V is TRBV30 and J is TRBJ1-4; the match to TRBD1 covers 8 bases. V lost 1 base, J lost 7 bases, and 8 bases stayed unmatched. Germline V gene data show CDR1 as GTSNPN and CDR2 as SVGIG (reference sequence). The CDR3 has 15 amino acids. CDR3 region: CAWSADRQGTEKLFF. Written as DNA, the CDR3 is TGTGCCTGGAGTGCGGATCGACAGGGGACTGAAAAACTGTTTTTT.